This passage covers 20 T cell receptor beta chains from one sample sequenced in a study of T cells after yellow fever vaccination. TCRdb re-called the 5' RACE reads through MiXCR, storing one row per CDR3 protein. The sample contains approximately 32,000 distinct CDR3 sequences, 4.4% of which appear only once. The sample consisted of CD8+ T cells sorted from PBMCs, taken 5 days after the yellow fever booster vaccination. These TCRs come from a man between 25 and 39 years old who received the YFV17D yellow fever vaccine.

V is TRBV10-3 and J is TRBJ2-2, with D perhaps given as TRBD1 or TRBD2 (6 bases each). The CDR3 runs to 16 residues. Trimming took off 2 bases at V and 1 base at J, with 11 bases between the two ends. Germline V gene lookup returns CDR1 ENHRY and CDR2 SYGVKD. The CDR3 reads CAISENGGGNTGELFF. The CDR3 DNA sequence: TGTGCCATCAGTGAGAATGGAGGGGGGAACACCGGGGAGCTGTTTTTT.

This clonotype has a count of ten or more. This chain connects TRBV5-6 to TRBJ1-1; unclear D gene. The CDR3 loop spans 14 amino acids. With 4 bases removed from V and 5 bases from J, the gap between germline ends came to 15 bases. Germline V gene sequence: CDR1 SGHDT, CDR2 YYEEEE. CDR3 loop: CASSLSGEGTEAFF. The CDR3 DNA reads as TGTGCCAGCAGCCTGAGCGGGGAGGGAACTGAAGCTTTCTTT.

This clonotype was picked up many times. The CDR3 region has the DNA TGTGCCAGCAGTCCAGACACCGGGGAGCTGTTTTTT. Translated, it gives CASSPDTGELFF. The chain carries TRBV12-3 or TRBV12-4 and TRBJ2-2; D is undetermined. The V end lost 5 bases, the J end lost 3 bases, and 4 bases lay between the germline ends. There are 12 residues in the CDR3.

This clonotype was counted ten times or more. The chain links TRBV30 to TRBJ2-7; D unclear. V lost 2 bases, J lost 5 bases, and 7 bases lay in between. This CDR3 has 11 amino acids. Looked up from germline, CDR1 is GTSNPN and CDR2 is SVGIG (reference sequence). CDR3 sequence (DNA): TGTGCCTGGAGTTCTACCGACGAGCAGTACTTC. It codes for CAWSSTDEQYF.

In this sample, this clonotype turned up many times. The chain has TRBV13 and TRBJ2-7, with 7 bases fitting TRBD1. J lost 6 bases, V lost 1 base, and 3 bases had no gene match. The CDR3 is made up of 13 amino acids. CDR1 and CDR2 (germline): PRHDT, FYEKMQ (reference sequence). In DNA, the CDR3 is TGTGCCAGCAGCTTAGAAGGGGGCGTCGAGCAGTACTTC. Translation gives CASSLEGGVEQYF. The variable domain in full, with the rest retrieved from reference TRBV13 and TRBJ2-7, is AAGVIQSPRHLIKEKRETATLKCYPIPRHDTVYWYQQGPGQDPQFLISFYEKMQSDKGSIPDRFSAQQFSDYHSELNMSSLELGDSALYFCASSLEGGVEQYFGPGTRLTVT.

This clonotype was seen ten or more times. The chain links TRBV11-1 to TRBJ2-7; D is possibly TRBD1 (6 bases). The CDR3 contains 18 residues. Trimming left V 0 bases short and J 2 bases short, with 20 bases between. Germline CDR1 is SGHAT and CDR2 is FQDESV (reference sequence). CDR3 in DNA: TGTGCCAGCAGCTTAGCGCCAGTTGGGTACAGGGACCCCTACGAGCAGTACTTC. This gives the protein CASSLAPVGYRDPYEQYF.

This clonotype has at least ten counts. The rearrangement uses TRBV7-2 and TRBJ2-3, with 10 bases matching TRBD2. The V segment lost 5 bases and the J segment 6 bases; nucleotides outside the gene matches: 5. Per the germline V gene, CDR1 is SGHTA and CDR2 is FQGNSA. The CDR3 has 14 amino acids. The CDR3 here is CASSREGLADTQYF. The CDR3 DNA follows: TGTGCCAGCAGCCGAGAGGGACTAGCGGATACGCAGTATTTT.

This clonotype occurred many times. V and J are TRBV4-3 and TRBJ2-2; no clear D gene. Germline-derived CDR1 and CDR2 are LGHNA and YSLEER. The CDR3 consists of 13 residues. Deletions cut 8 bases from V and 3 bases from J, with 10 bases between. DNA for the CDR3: TGCGCCAGCTCCTGGGCAGACACCGGGGAGCTGTTTTTT. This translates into CASSWADTGELFF.

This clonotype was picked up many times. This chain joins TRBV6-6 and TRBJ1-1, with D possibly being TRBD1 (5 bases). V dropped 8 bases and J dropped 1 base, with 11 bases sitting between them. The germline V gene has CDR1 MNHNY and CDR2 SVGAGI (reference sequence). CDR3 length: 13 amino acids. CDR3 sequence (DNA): TGTGCCAGCCGCTATACAGGGAACACTGAAGCTTTCTTT. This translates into CASRYTGNTEAFF.

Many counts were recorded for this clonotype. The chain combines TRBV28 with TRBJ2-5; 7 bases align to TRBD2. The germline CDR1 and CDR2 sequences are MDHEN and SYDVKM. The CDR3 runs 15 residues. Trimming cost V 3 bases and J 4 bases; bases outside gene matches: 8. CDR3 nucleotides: TGTGCCAGCAGTTTTGGACTAGGTGGTCGAGAGACCCAGTACTTC. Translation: CASSFGLGGRETQYF.

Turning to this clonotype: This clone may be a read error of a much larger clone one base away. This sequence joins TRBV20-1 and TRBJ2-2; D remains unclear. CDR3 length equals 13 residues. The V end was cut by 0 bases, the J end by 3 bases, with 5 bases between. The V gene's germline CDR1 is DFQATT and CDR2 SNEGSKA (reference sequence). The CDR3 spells CSARDLYTGELFF. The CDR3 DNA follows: TGCAGTGCTAGAGATCTATACACCGGGGAGCTGTTTTTT.

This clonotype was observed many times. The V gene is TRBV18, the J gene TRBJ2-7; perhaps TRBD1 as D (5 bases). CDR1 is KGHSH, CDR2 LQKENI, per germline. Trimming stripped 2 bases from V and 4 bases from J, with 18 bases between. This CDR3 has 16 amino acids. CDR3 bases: TGTGCCAGCTCACCAGACAGAGGAAGGGGCATATACGAGCAGTACTTC. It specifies CASSPDRGRGIYEQYF.

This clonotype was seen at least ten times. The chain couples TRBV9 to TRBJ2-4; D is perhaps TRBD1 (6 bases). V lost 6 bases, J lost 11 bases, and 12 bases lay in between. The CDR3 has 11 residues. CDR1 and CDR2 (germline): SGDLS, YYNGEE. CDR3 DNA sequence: TGTGCCAGCACTCGTAGGACAGTTCAGTACTTC. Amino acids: CASTRRTVQYF.

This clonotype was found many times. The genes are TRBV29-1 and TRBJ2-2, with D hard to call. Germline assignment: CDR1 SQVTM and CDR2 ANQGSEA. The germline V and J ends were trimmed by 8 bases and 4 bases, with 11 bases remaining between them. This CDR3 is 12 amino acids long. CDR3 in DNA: TGCAGCCACATGACCTCCACCGGGGAGCTGTTTTTT. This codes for CSHMTSTGELFF.

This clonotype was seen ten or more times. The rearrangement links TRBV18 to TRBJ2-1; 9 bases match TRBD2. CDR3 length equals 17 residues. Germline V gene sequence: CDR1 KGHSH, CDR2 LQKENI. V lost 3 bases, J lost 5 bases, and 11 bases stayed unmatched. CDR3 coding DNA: TGTGCCAGCTCACCGGAATTGGCGGGAGGGCCAAACAATGAGCAGTTCTTC. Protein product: CASSPELAGGPNNEQFF.

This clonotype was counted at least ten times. As DNA, the CDR3 is TGTGCCAGCAGCATGGGACCGACCCAAGAGACCCAGTACTTC. Its protein is CASSMGPTQETQYF. V is TRBV27 and J is TRBJ2-5, with D perhaps matching TRBD1 or TRBD2 (5 bases each). This CDR3 region has 14 residues. V gave up 6 bases and J gave up 1 base, with 12 bases separating them. Germline lookup yields CDR1 MNHEY and CDR2 SMNVEV (reference sequence).

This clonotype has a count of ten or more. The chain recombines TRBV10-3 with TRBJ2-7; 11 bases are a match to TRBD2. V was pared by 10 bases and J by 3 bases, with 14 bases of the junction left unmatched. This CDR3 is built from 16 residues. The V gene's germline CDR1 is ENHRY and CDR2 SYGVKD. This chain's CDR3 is CATIGTSGSGNYEQYF. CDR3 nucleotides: TGTGCCACCATAGGGACTAGCGGCTCCGGGAACTACGAGCAGTACTTC.

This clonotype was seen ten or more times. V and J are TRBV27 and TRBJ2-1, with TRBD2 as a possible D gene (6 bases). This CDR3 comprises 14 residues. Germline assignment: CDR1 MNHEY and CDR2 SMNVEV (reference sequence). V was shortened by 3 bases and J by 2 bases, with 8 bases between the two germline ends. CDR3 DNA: TGTGCCAGCAGTTTCGGAGGGCCCTACAATGAGCAGTTCTTC. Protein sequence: CASSFGGPYNEQFF.

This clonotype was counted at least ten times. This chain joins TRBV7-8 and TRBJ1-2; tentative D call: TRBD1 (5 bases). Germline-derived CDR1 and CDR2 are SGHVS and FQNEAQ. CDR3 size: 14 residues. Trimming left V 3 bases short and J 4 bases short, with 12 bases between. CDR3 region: CASSLAGLSYGYTF. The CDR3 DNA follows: TGTGCCAGCAGCTTGGCAGGGTTGAGCTATGGCTACACCTTC.

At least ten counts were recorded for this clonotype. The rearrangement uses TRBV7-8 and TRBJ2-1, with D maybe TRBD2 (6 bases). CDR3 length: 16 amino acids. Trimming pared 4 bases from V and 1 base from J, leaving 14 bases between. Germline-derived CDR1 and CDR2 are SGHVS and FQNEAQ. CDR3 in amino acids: CASSSREYLSYNEQFF. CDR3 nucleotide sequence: TGTGCCAGCAGCTCTCGGGAGTACTTGTCCTACAATGAGCAGTTCTTC.